The 10 T cell receptor beta chains below all came from one sample that was sequenced in a study of early T cells in non-severe SARS-CoV-2 infection. TCRdb redid the calling of the 5' RACE reads with MiXCR, one entry per CDR3 protein. The table records over 50,000 distinct CDR3 sequences, about 15% of them present only once. The source material was whole blood, sampled at baseline. Every receptor here comes from an adult who was a healthcare worker with PCR-confirmed SARS-CoV-2 infection or an uninfected control (not recorded which).

The chain has TRBV2 and TRBJ2-3; 7 bases align to TRBD2. Germline CDR1 SNHLY, CDR2 FYNNEI. This CDR3 comprises 13 residues. V lost 4 bases, J lost 3 bases, and 1 base stayed unmatched. CDR3 DNA sequence: TGTGCCAGCAGTGTCGGGAGGACAGATACGCAGTATTTT. Translated: CASSVGRTDTQYF. The variable domain in full, with the rest retrieved from reference TRBV2 and TRBJ2-3, is EPEVTQTPSHQVTQMGQEVILRCVPISNHLYFYWYRQILGQKVEFLVSFYNNEISEKSEIFDDQFSVERPDGSNFTLKIRSTKLEDSAMYFCASSVGRTDTQYFGPGTRLTVL.

J is TRBJ2-5 and V is TRBV28; D is unresolved. The CDR3 totals 13 residues. Trimming stripped 2 bases from V and 2 bases from J, with 6 bases between. Per the germline V gene, CDR1 is MDHEN and CDR2 is SYDVKM. DNA of the CDR3: TGTGCCAGCAGTTTACCCCCTCAAGAGACCCAGTACTTC. This gives the protein CASSLPPQETQYF.

As DNA, the CDR3 is TGCAGTGCCGTAGCGGTCACGAGCTCCTACAATGAGCAGTTCTTC. Its protein product is CSAVAVTSSYNEQFF. This rearrangement joins TRBV20-1 to TRBJ2-1, with D perhaps TRBD2 (6 bases). Germline V gene lookup returns CDR1 DFQATT and CDR2 SNEGSKA (reference sequence). CDR3 size: 15 residues. V was trimmed by 6 bases and J by 0 bases, leaving 15 bases between them.

This clonotype was counted ten times or more. V gene TRBV28 combines with J gene TRBJ1-1, with no clear D. There are 11 residues in the CDR3. V dropped 5 bases and J dropped 8 bases, with 9 bases sitting between them. Germline CDR1 is MDHEN and CDR2 is SYDVKM. The CDR3 loop is CASSINREAFF. CDR3 DNA: TGTGCCAGCAGTATTAACAGAGAAGCTTTCTTT.

This clonotype turned up a few times. This chain uses TRBV6-1 with TRBJ2-2; 9 bases line up with TRBD2. The CDR3 runs 16 residues. V gave up 7 bases and J gave up 4 bases; unmatched junction bases: 10. In germline, CDR1 is MNHNS, CDR2 SASEGT. The CDR3 DNA reads TGTGCCAGCACCGACATTAGCGGGAGCAGCACCGGGGAGCTGTTTTTT. Its protein product is CASTDISGSSTGELFF.

This clonotype was detected only a few times. The rearrangement joins TRBV5-5 to TRBJ2-5, with 8 bases aligning to TRBD1. This CDR3 spans 15 amino acids. Per germline, CDR1 SGHKS and CDR2 YYEKEE (reference sequence). The J segment lost 4 bases and the V segment lost 3 bases, leaving 8 bases of the junction unmatched. In DNA form, the CDR3 reads TGTGCCAGCAGCTCCCTTACAGGGGGAGGAGAGACCCAGTACTTC. Its protein product is CASSSLTGGGETQYF.

In its sample, this clonotype was seen many times. The chain recombines TRBV29-1 with TRBJ1-1; the D is unclear. CDR1 and CDR2 from the germline V gene are SQVTM and ANQGSEA. V lost 6 bases to trimming and J lost 0 bases, with 11 bases between them. CDR3 length: 13 residues. The CDR3 sequence: CSVRDGLNTEAFF. The CDR3 coding sequence is TGCAGCGTACGAGACGGACTGAACACTGAAGCTTTCTTT.

A few counts support this clonotype. V is TRBV7-9 and J is TRBJ1-2; D unclear. V was cut by 6 bases and J by 3 bases, with 14 bases left in between. The CDR3 is 14 residues long. The germline V gene has CDR1 SEHNR and CDR2 FQNEAQ (reference sequence). The CDR3 sequence is CASSKGFQDYGYTF. In nucleotides, the CDR3 is TGTGCCAGCAGTAAAGGGTTTCAGGACTATGGCTACACCTTC.

The sample holds many counts of this clonotype. The chain is built from TRBV24-1 and TRBJ2-3, with 11 positions matching TRBD1. CDR1 KGHDR and CDR2 SFDVKD come from the germline V gene. The CDR3 runs to 16 residues. Trimming took 3 bases from V and 5 from J; bases not matched to a gene: 6. The CDR3 spells CATSDARTGGIDTQYF. The CDR3 nucleotides are TGTGCCACCAGTGATGCCAGGACAGGGGGCATAGATACGCAGTATTTT.

The rearrangement uses TRBV7-8 and TRBJ2-7; D is uncertain. The CDR3 covers 15 residues. Germline values: CDR1 SGHVS, CDR2 FQNEAQ. Trimming stripped 4 bases from V and 7 bases from J, with 20 bases between. The CDR3 coding sequence is TGTGCCAGCAGCTCCCTTGGGCAGGTCGTTCAAGAGCAGTACTTC. Its translation is CASSSLGQVVQEQYF.